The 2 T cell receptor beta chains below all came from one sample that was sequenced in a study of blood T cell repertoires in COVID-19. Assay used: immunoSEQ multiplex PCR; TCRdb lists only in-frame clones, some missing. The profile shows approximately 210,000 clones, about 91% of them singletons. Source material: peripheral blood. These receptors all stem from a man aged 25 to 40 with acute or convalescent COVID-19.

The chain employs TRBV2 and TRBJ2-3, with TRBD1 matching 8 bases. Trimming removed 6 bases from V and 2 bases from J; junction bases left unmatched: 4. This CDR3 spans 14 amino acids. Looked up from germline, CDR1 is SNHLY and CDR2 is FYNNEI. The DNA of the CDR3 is TGTGCCAGCAGACAGGGGGGAGACACAGATACGCAGTATTTT. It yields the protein CASRQGGDTDTQYF.

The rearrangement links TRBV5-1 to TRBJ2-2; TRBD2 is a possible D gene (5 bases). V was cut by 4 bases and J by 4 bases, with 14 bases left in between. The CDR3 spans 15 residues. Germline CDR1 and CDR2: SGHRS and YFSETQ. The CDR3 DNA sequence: TGCGCCAGCAGCAGGTCTAGCTTGACCACCGGGGAGCTGTTTTTT. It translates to CASSRSSLTTGELFF.